This T cell receptor (beta chain) was recorded in a study of blood T cell repertoires in COVID-19. Study-level background: The analysed material was cDNA or gDNA that came from T cells, B-cell-depleted T cells, or PBMCs.

CDR3 size: 14 residues. From germline, CDR1 is GTSNPN and CDR2 SVGIG (reference sequence). The V end lost 3 bases, the J end lost 11 bases, and 22 bases lay between the germline ends. In the original processing: Nucleated cell number was recorded as an estimate derived from reference gene primer amplification. Profiling relied on immunoSEQ multiplex PCR, and the TCRdb table lists in-frame clones only, not all of them. The V and J calls and clone size are taken from that table; D and trimming were inferred from the DNA. The sample has more than 200,000 clones; less than 90% are singletons. This chain links TRBV30 with TRBJ1-1, with TRBD1 as a possible D gene (5 bases). This clonotype was sampled from a man between 25 and 39 years old with active or convalescent COVID-19. The specimen sequenced was peripheral blood. The CDR3 is CAWSAMQQVKLAFF. For the CDR3, the DNA is TGTGCCTGGAGCGCAATGCAACAGGTTAAGTTGGCTTTCTTT.